What follows is one TCR beta chain and its context. Its antigen is currently not known. This record comes from a study of monozygotic twins with inflammatory bowel disease (dated by TCRdb to about 2019). With regard to the full study: The full study comprised around 28 monozygotic twin pairs: nine German pairs (four IBD-concordant, five IBD-discordant) and 19 IBD-discordant Danish pairs. Disease-associated traits were sought mainly through comparisons between IBD patients and their genetically identical healthy co-twins within discordant pairs. Each individual had, on average, about 151 000 unique TCRalpha sequences and 181 000 unique TCRbeta sequences available for analysis.

The study at large found these results: Repertoire similarity did not differ between concordant and discordant twins, which could be due to limited statistical power. IBD patients had lower TCRbeta repertoire diversity, measured by the inverse Simpson index, than their healthy co-twins. Differing immunosuppressive treatments among patients may have added background noise and inter-individual variability to the repertoires. Compared with healthy twins, IBD patients shared fewer clonotypes with other individuals, and the difference was most pronounced in patients with signs of disease activity. Different T cell subtypes could not be distinguished in the analysis. The results gave no support for a single strong signal or clonotype linked to IBD.

Library prep was done by 5' RACE. For each TCR library, 3,500 to 4,000 ng of total RNA was used. For each sample, cDNA synthesis with SMARTScribe reverse transcriptase was split into eight separate reactions. Unique molecular identifiers containing a 6-nucleotide sample barcode were introduced through template switching during cDNA synthesis. TCRalpha and TCRbeta cDNA was amplified in two nested PCRs of about 17 and 10 cycles, and bead purification was carried out after each PCR. Before amplification, the cDNA was treated with uracil DNA-glycosylase and purified using the QIAquick PCR purification kit. The second PCR was the step at which Illumina TruSeq-compatible adapters and sample-specific barcodes were added. TapeStation and Qubit were used to check library quality and concentration, and about 5 ng of each library was pooled. Pooled libraries were sequenced on an Illumina HiSeq2500 single-index Rapid Run with 2 x 100 bp reads and custom sequencing primers. As for the authors' bioinformatics: PCR and sequencing errors were corrected by UMI-based consensus assembly using MiGEC version 1.2.6. MiXCR version 2.1.1 handled V(D)J alignment, clonotype assembly and CDR3 extraction. Normalisation of gene usage, clonotype sharing and MAIT/NKT TCR abundance was achieved by analysing the top 1000, 10 000 and 20 000 clonotypes per sample. Diversity was computed as the inverse Simpson index with the vegan R package after downsampling to 27 000 UMIs. Statistical testing used paired Mann-Whitney U tests on the discordant twin pairs and applied Benjamini-Hochberg correction for multiple testing. TCRdb reanalyzed the reads, keeping one entry per CDR3 protein sequence and omitting DNA. TCRdb's processing, not the authors' own work, is the source of the V and J calls. The sample's clone listing holds a few hundred thousand distinct CDR3 sequences. The ten largest clones add up to less than 2% of the sample.

From each donor, a roughly 2.7 ml peripheral blood sample was collected into PAXgene tubes and kept at -80 degrees C. Total RNA was isolated from whole blood with the PAXgene blood miRNA kit on an automated QIAcube, without T cell sorting. Peripheral blood from monozygotic twin pairs concordant or discordant for inflammatory bowel disease was subjected to deep TCRalpha and TCRbeta repertoire profiling with unique molecular barcoding. Smoking habits were recorded for all twin pairs, with individuals classified as current, former or never smokers. This TCR was recovered from a human donor with ulcerative colitis or Crohn's disease, or a healthy co-twin of an affected twin (not recorded which). The sample was blood.

The CDR3 reads as follows: CASSWGDDTEAFF. The chain is made from TRBV5-1 and TRBJ1-1; no DNA is available, so the TRBD1 call from TCRdb remains unchecked. From the germline V gene, CDR1 is SGHRS and CDR2 is YFSETQ. Including cysteine and phenylalanine, the CDR3 has 13 amino acids. Only the protein sequence is given.